The source of this T cell receptor (beta chain) is a study of OX40 agonist ivuxolimab in advanced cancers. Background on the study: A mean age of roughly 60 years, range roughly 20 to 85, was recorded, and 70% to 85% were male. Broader study findings: Relative to CD4+, CD8+ T cells held more expanded clones on average.

Turning to this clone: Its cognate antigen is unknown.

Trimming took 7 bases from V and 3 from J, leaving 9 bases between them. CDR1 and CDR2 from the germline V gene are LNHDA and SQIVND (reference sequence). CDR3 length: 12 residues. Sequencing was performed with immunoSEQ multiplex PCR; in TCRdb, only in-frame clones are kept and a portion is missing. The sample has 95,000 or so clones, 92% seen once; the top ten hold around 0.51%. The sequencing used CD4+ or CD8+ T cells sorted from blood, collected in a trial of the OX40 agonist ivuxolimab. The chain links TRBV19 to TRBJ1-1; D remains ambiguous. This sequence was found in an adult with an advanced solid tumor such as melanoma, head and neck, liver or kidney cancer. CDR3 sequence (DNA): TGTGCCAGTATAGGGTCTTACACTGAAGCTTTCTTT. Translating gives CASIGSYTEAFF.